The 17 T cell receptor beta chains given below trace back to one sample, sequenced in a study of blood T cell repertoires in COVID-19. Measured with immunoSEQ multiplex PCR; TCRdb has only the in-frame clones, and not every one. The data show around 78,000 clones, approximately 86% seen once. The sample was peripheral blood. Source of these receptors: a woman aged 55-69 years with acute or convalescent COVID-19.

The V gene is TRBV10-3, the J gene TRBJ1-5, with a tentative D call TRBD1 (5 bases). This CDR3 is 15 amino acids long. V shed 4 bases and J shed 2 bases, with 12 bases lying between them. CDR1 and CDR2 (germline): ENHRY, SYGVKD. CDR3: CAISAGRGGNQPQHF. The CDR3 DNA sequence: TGTGCCATCAGTGCAGGAAGGGGTGGCAATCAGCCCCAGCATTTT.

Here the CDR3 reads CASSPTETGGTGELFF. CDR3 bases: TGTGCCAGCTCACCGACAGAGACAGGGGGCACCGGGGAGCTGTTTTTT. The chain combines TRBV18 with TRBJ2-2, with 9 bases that match TRBD1. V trimming: 3 bases; J trimming: 4 bases; junction bases outside the gene matches: 6. The CDR3 covers 16 residues. Germline-derived CDR1 and CDR2 are KGHSH and LQKENI.

The J gene is TRBJ2-1, the V gene TRBV19; 11 bases are a match to TRBD2. Germline trimming cut 6 bases from V and 6 bases from J; bases unmatched to any gene: 4. Germline CDR1 is LNHDA and CDR2 is SQIVND (reference sequence). This CDR3 has 14 amino acids. CDR3 bases: TGTGCCAGTAGCCAAACTAGCGGGAGCAATGAGCAGTTCTTC. Protein: CASSQTSGSNEQFF.

This clone is a singleton in its sample. J is TRBJ1-1 and V is TRBV5-1; the D gene is possibly TRBD1 (5 bases). The ends were cut back, 4 bases at V and 0 bases at J, with 13 bases in the middle. Germline V gene lookup returns CDR1 SGHRS and CDR2 YFSETQ. This CDR3 contains 15 residues. Here the CDR3 DNA reads TGCGCCAGCAGCCCTGGGGCAGGGTTGAACACTGAAGCTTTCTTT. The encoded protein is CASSPGAGLNTEAFF.

The chain combines TRBV10-3 with TRBJ1-1, with 9 nucleotides matching TRBD1. The germline gives CDR1 ENHRY, CDR2 SYGVKD. The CDR3 has 15 residues. V was clipped by 6 bases and J by 8 bases; unmatched bases: 13. The CDR3 nucleotides are TGTGCCATCAGACCAACACAGGGGGCCGTGGGAGAAGCTTTCTTT. Its translation is CAIRPTQGAVGEAFF.

The chain couples TRBV7-3 to TRBJ2-7; 10 bases are a match to TRBD2. The V and J ends lost 5 bases and 7 bases, in that order; junction bases with no gene match: 11. This CDR3 has 15 residues. Germline V gene sequence: CDR1 SGHTA, CDR2 FQGTGA. The CDR3 here is CASSPGLAGVGEQYF. In nucleotides, the CDR3 is TGTGCCAGCAGCCCTGGGCTAGCGGGAGTGGGAGAGCAGTACTTC. The full variable domain, rest sourced from reference TRBV7-3 and TRBJ2-7, is GAGVSQTPSNKVTEKGKYVELRCDPISGHTALYWYRQSLGQGPEFLIYFQGTGAADDSGLPNDRFFAVRPEGSVSTLKIQRTERGDSAVYLCASSPGLAGVGEQYFGPGTRLTVT.

This chain links TRBV7-2 with TRBJ1-1, with a tentative D call TRBD1 (5 bases). The ends were cut back, 7 bases at V and 6 bases at J, with 21 bases in the middle. This CDR3 spans 15 amino acids. Per the germline V gene, CDR1 is SGHTA and CDR2 is FQGNSA. CDR3 nucleotide sequence: TGTGCCAGCAACCCCGGGTGGGGGGAAGGGGCTGAAGCTTTCTTT. Its translation is CASNPGWGEGAEAFF.

This clone occurred once. V is TRBV7-9 and J is TRBJ1-5, with D hard to call. The CDR3 contains 13 residues. CDR1 and CDR2 (germline): SEHNR, FQNEAQ (reference sequence). Trimming took 5 bases from V and 8 from J, leaving 13 bases between them. The CDR3 region has the DNA TGTGCCAGCAGCCCGACTGGTTTTGAGCCCCAGCATTTT. This translates into CASSPTGFEPQHF.

This clone was observed once. The chain combines TRBV4-3 with TRBJ1-4; 8 bases map to TRBD1. The CDR3 loop spans 15 amino acids. Looked up from germline, CDR1 is LGHNA and CDR2 is YSLEER. V was clipped by 1 base and J by 8 bases; unmatched bases: 6. The CDR3 region is CASSQGDRGEEKLFF. The DNA for the CDR3 is TGCGCCAGCAGCCAAGGTGACAGGGGTGAGGAAAAACTGTTTTTT.

The chain combines TRBV2 with TRBJ1-2; a possible D gene is TRBD1 (6 bases). Germline V gene data show CDR1 as SNHLY and CDR2 as FYNNEI. The CDR3 has 15 residues. The germline V and J ends were trimmed by 6 bases and 8 bases, with 22 bases remaining between them. The CDR3 spells CASSGLGGGAQGYTF. CDR3 coding DNA: TGTGCCAGCAGCGGATTAGGTGGGGGGGCACAAGGCTACACCTTC.

J is TRBJ2-7 and V is TRBV7-2; 11 nucleotides align to TRBD2. The trim removed 5 bases at V and 7 bases at J, leaving 13 bases unmatched. CDR3 size: 16 residues. Germline-derived CDR1 and CDR2 are SGHTA and FQGNSA. CDR3 nucleotides: TGTGCCAGCAGCCCGACTATGATACTAGCGGGAGTTGAGCAGTACTTC. The encoded protein is CASSPTMILAGVEQYF.

The V call is TRBV29-1, the J call TRBJ2-1; TRBD2 might be the D (6 bases). The V gene lost 3 bases and the J gene lost 5 bases, with 11 bases spanning the gap. CDR1 and CDR2 (germline): SQVTM, ANQGSEA. The CDR3 is made up of 13 amino acids. The CDR3 DNA is TGCAGCGTTGACGGGACTGGGAACAATGAGCAGTTCTTC. Translation gives CSVDGTGNNEQFF.

This chain links TRBV11-2 with TRBJ2-7, with 9 bases aligning to TRBD1. This CDR3 has 16 amino acids. Germline V gene data show CDR1 as SGHAT and CDR2 as FQNNGV. The junction had 7 bases not matched to a gene; V was cut back by 0 bases and J by 4 bases. The CDR3 bases are TGTGCCAGCAGCTTAGATACGGGACAGGGAGGATACGAGCAGTACTTC. This encodes CASSLDTGQGGYEQYF.

This rearrangement joins TRBV5-4 to TRBJ2-2; a weak D match, TRBD1 (6 bases). Germline CDR1 and CDR2: SGHNT and YYREEE (reference sequence). The CDR3 consists of 16 residues. V lost 3 bases and J 4 bases, leaving 16 bases between the germline ends. The CDR3: CASSSYRDTLTGELFF. In nucleotides, the CDR3 is TGTGCCAGCAGCTCATACCGGGACACGCTCACCGGGGAGCTGTTTTTT.

J is TRBJ1-6 and V is TRBV11-2, with 7 bases that match TRBD1. The germline V gene has CDR1 SGHAT and CDR2 FQNNGV. CDR3 length equals 15 residues. The V gene end was trimmed by 6 bases and the J gene end by 6 bases; junction bases not matched to a gene: 8. CDR3 nucleotides: TGTGCCAGCAGACGGACAGGCTGGCGTAATTCACCCCTCCACTTT. Amino acids: CASRRTGWRNSPLHF.

This chain links TRBV28 with TRBJ2-1; 8 nucleotides match TRBD2. Germline trimming cut 6 bases from V and 0 bases from J; bases unmatched to any gene: 13. Germline V gives CDR1 MDHEN, CDR2 SYDVKM. CDR3 length: 18 residues. DNA of the CDR3: TGTGCCAGCAGGTGGGCTAGCGGGCCTTTGGACTCCTACAATGAGCAGTTCTTC. Encoded protein: CASRWASGPLDSYNEQFF.

V usage is TRBV12-3 or TRBV12-4 and J usage is TRBJ1-3; D is undetermined. V lost 5 bases and J 1 base, leaving 3 bases between the germline ends. There are 12 residues in the CDR3. The CDR3 reads CASSLSGNTIYF. CDR3 DNA sequence: TGTGCCAGCAGTCTTTCTGGAAACACCATATATTTT.